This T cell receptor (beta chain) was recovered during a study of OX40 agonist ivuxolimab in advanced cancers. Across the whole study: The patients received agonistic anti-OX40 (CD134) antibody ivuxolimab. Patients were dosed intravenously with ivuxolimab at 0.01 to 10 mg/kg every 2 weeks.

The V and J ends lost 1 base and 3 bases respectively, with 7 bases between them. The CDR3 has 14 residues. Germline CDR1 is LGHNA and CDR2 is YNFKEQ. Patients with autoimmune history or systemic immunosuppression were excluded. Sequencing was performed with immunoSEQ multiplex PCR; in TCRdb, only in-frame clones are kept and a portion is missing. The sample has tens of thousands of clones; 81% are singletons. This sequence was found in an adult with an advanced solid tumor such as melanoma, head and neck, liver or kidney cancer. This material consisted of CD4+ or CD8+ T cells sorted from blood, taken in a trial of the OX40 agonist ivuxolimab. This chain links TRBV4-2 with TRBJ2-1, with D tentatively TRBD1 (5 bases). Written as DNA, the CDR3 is TGTGCCAGCAGCCAAGGGGGCGTCTACAATGAGCAGTTCTTC. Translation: CASSQGGVYNEQFF.